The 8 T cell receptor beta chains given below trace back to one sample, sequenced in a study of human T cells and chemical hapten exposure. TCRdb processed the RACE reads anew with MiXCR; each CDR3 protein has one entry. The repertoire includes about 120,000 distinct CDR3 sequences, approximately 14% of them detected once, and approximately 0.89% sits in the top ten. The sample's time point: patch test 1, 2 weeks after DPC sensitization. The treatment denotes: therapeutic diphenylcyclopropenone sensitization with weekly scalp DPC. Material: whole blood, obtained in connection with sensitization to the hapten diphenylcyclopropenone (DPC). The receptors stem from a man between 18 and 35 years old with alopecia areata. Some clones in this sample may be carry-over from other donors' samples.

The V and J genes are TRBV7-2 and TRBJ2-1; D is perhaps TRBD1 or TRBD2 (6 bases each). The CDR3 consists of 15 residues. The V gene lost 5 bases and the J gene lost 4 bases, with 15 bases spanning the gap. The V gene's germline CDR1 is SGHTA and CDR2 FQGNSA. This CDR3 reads CASSPRGRQYNEQFF. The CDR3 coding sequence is TGTGCCAGCAGCCCACGGGGGCGCCAATACAATGAGCAGTTCTTC. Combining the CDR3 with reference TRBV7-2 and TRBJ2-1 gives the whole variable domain GAGVSQSPSNKVTEKGKDVELRCDPISGHTALYWYRQSLGQGLEFLIYFQGNSAPDKSGLPSDRFSAERTGGSVSTLTIQRTQQEDSAVYLCASSPRGRQYNEQFFGPGTRLTVL.

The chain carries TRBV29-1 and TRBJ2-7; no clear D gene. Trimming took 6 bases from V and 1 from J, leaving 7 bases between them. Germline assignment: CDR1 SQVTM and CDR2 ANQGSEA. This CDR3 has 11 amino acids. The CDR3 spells CSVVKSYEQYF. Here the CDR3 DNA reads TGCAGCGTGGTGAAATCCTACGAGCAGTACTTC.

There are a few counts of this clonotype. The CDR3 reads CATTKGGSYNEQFF. The CDR3 region has the DNA TGTGCAACCACGAAGGGGGGCTCCTACAATGAGCAGTTCTTC. This chain connects TRBV6-1 to TRBJ2-1; the D gene could be TRBD1 or TRBD2 (6 bases each). The CDR3 sequence is 14 residues long. The germline CDR1 and CDR2 sequences are MNHNS and SASEGT.

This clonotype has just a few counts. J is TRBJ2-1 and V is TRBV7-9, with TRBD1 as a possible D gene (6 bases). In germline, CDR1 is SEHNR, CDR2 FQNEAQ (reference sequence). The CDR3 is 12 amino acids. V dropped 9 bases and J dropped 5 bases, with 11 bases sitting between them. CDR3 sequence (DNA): TGTGCCAGTGAACAGGGAAACAATGAGCAGTTCTTC. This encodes CASEQGNNEQFF.

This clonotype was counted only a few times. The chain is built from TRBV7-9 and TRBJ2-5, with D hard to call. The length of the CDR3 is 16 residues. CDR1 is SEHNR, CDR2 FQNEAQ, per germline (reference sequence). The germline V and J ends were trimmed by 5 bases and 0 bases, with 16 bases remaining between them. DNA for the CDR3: TGTGCCAGCAGCCTAAATTTGCGGCGAAACCAAGAGACCCAGTACTTC. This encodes CASSLNLRRNQETQYF.

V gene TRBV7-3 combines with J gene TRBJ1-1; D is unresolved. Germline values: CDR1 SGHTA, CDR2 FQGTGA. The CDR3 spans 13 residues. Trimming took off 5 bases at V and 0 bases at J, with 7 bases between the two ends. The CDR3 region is CASSHDLNTEAFF. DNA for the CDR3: TGTGCCAGCAGCCACGATTTGAACACTGAAGCTTTCTTT.

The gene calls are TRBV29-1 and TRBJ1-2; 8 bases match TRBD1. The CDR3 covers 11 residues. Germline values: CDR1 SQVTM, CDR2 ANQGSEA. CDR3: CSVQGGYGYTF. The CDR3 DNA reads TGCAGTGTACAGGGGGGCTATGGCTACACCTTC.

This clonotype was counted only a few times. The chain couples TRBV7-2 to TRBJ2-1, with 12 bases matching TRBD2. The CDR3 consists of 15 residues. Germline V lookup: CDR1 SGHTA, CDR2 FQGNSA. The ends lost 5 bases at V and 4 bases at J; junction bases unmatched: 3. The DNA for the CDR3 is TGTGCCAGCAGCAAGACTAGCGGGGGTTACAATGAGCAGTTCTTC. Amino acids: CASSKTSGGYNEQFF.